What follows are 21 T cell receptor beta chains derived from one specimen sequenced in a study of T cell repertoires in cytomegalovirus infection. Each CDR3 protein is one row after TCRdb ran MiXCR on the reads. The sample lists more than 75,000 distinct CDR3 sequences; roughly 3.6% were seen once. Material: PBMCs. The receptors derive from a human donor in good health (CMV status not recorded). Some clones in this sample may be carry-over from other donors' samples.

This clonotype came up many times. This chain uses TRBV7-2 with TRBJ1-1; D is unclear. V was shortened by 2 bases and J by 4 bases, with 5 bases between the two germline ends. The CDR3 covers 12 residues. Germline CDR1 and CDR2: SGHTA and FQGNSA. CDR3 region: CASSLKGTEAFF. The CDR3 DNA sequence: TGTGCCAGCAGCTTAAAGGGCACTGAAGCTTTCTTT.

This clonotype was found many times. The rearrangement joins TRBV28 to TRBJ1-1, with no clear D. The CDR3 extends over 10 amino acids. Germline-derived CDR1 and CDR2 are MDHEN and SYDVKM. V lost 11 bases to trimming and J lost 6 bases, with 10 bases between them. Written as DNA, the CDR3 is TGTGCCCGCGGTGTCCCTGAAGCTTTCTTT. It encodes CARGVPEAFF.

At least ten counts were recorded for this clonotype. This rearrangement joins TRBV18 to TRBJ1-4; D uncertain. The CDR3 spans 15 residues. V lost 4 bases and J 4 bases, leaving 13 bases between the germline ends. CDR1 and CDR2 (germline): KGHSH, LQKENI. The CDR3 region has the DNA TGTGCCAGCTCACTCGGGCCCGGGAGTAATGAAAAACTGTTTTTT. Translating it yields CASSLGPGSNEKLFF.

This clonotype was detected once. Being one base from a much bigger clone, this may be a read error. The chain couples TRBV27 to TRBJ2-7, with a possible D match to TRBD1 (6 bases). This CDR3 is 14 amino acids long. CDR1 MNHEY and CDR2 SMNVEV come from the germline V gene (reference sequence). The CDR3 loop is CASSLTTGTYEPYF. In DNA, the CDR3 is TGTGCCAGCAGTCTAACGACAGGAACCTACGAGCCGTACTTC.

This clonotype was seen ten or more times. The chain has TRBV7-2 and TRBJ2-7; 9 bases align to TRBD1. The V segment lost 8 bases and the J segment 5 bases; nucleotides outside the gene matches: 7. This CDR3 has 13 amino acids. Looked up from germline, CDR1 is SGHTA and CDR2 is FQGNSA. CDR3 loop: CASGPGTGNEQYF. The CDR3 coding sequence is TGTGCCAGCGGTCCCGGGACAGGGAACGAGCAGTACTTC.

This clonotype showed up many times. The rearrangement uses TRBV27 and TRBJ1-5; no clear D. The germline gives CDR1 MNHEY, CDR2 SMNVEV (reference sequence). Trimming removed 6 bases at V and 0 bases at J, with 9 bases between. CDR3 length: 14 amino acids. The CDR3 DNA follows: TGTGCCAGCAGGCCAGACTATAGCAATCAGCCCCAGCATTTT. It translates to CASRPDYSNQPQHF.

This clonotype was recorded many times. As DNA, the CDR3 is TGTGCCAGCAGTTACCTAGCCCCGGGCGGGGAGCTGTTTTTT. This encodes CASSYLAPGGELFF. The chain couples TRBV6-2 or TRBV6-3 to TRBJ2-2; TRBD2 might be the D (5 bases). The V gene's germline CDR1 is MNHEY and CDR2 SVGEGT. The CDR3 is 14 residues long. Deletions cut 2 bases from V and 7 bases from J, with 11 bases between.

This clonotype has at least ten counts. The chain has TRBV7-2 and TRBJ2-3, with 10 bases fitting TRBD1. This CDR3 contains 14 residues. Germline trimming cut 4 bases from V and 4 bases from J; bases unmatched to any gene: 2. Germline V gene lookup returns CDR1 SGHTA and CDR2 FQGNSA. Here the CDR3 reads CASSSGQGADTQYF. The CDR3, as DNA: TGTGCCAGCAGCTCAGGACAGGGGGCAGATACGCAGTATTTT.

This clonotype was recorded many times. The J gene is TRBJ1-2, the V gene TRBV6-4; 9 bases are a match to TRBD1. Germline V gene data show CDR1 as MRHNA and CDR2 as SNTAGT. CDR3 length equals 14 residues. Losses at the gene ends were 0 bases for V and 8 bases for J; bases not matched to a gene: 4. The CDR3 sequence: CASSDSGQGGGYTF. CDR3 in DNA: TGTGCCAGCAGTGACTCGGGACAGGGTGGCGGCTACACCTTC.

This clonotype was seen ten or more times. The chain employs TRBV7-3 and TRBJ1-2, with D possibly TRBD1 on 6 matching bases. Germline CDR1 and CDR2: SGHTA and FQGTGA. Trimming took off 10 bases at V and 3 bases at J, with 9 bases between the two ends. The CDR3 runs to 11 residues. The CDR3 DNA reads as TGTGCCACACACAGGGACTATGGCTACACCTTC. The encoded protein is CATHRDYGYTF. The full variable domain, with the rest looked up from reference TRBV7-3 and TRBJ1-2, is GAGVSQTPSNKVTEKGKYVELRCDPISGHTALYWYRQSLGQGPEFLIYFQGTGAADDSGLPNDRFFAVRPEGSVSTLKIQRTERGDSAVYLCATHRDYGYTFGSGTRLTVV.

This clonotype was recorded many times. The chain uses TRBV12-3 or TRBV12-4 and TRBJ2-7, with 7 positions matching TRBD1. V was clipped by 4 bases and J by 4 bases; unmatched bases: 10. The CDR3 spans 15 residues. The DNA of the CDR3 is TGTGCCAGCAGTTACCGGACGTCAGGGGGTTACGAGCAGTACTTC. It is translated as CASSYRTSGGYEQYF.

This clonotype was counted many times. The rearrangement uses TRBV11-2 and TRBJ2-7; a weak D match, TRBD1 (6 bases). Germline assignment: CDR1 SGHAT and CDR2 FQNNGV. V lost 0 bases and J 0 bases, leaving 15 bases between the germline ends. This CDR3 spans 17 amino acids. The CDR3 here is CASSLDFRDTRSYEQYF. The CDR3 bases are TGTGCCAGCAGCTTAGATTTCCGGGACACCCGCTCCTACGAGCAGTACTTC.

This clonotype was detected many times. The chain recombines TRBV10-2 with TRBJ1-5; D is ambiguous. V lost 2 bases to trimming and J lost 5 bases, with 4 bases between them. Germline V gene sequence: CDR1 WSHSY, CDR2 SAAADI. The CDR3 is 12 residues long. The CDR3 here is CASSETHQPQHF. The CDR3 region has the DNA TGCGCCAGCAGTGAGACTCATCAGCCCCAGCATTTT.

This clonotype was seen repeatedly, ten times or more. The rearrangement links TRBV7-2 to TRBJ2-3, with no clear D. Germline V gene data show CDR1 as SGHTA and CDR2 as FQGNSA. The CDR3 is made up of 13 amino acids. V lost 3 bases, J lost 2 bases, and 6 bases lay in between. The CDR3, as DNA: TGTGCCAGCAGCTTTCTCCACACAGATACGCAGTATTTT. Amino acid sequence: CASSFLHTDTQYF.

This clonotype was counted ten times or more. The chain joins TRBV7-8 to TRBJ2-1; no clear D gene. Trimming shortened V by 7 bases and J by 6 bases, and 16 bases separated the two germline ends. The CDR3 totals 14 residues. Germline CDR1 and CDR2: SGHVS and FQNEAQ. The CDR3 DNA reads TGTGCCAGCAAACCGGGCTATGCGTCCAATGAGCAGTTCTTC. Translated, it gives CASKPGYASNEQFF.

This clonotype was observed at least ten times. The CDR3 sequence is CSVGGSEQYF. Written as DNA, the CDR3 is TGCAGCGTTGGAGGGTCCGAGCAGTACTTC. V is TRBV29-1 and J is TRBJ2-7; TRBD2 is a possible D gene (5 bases). V lost 4 bases and J lost 6, with 7 bases in between. CDR1 is SQVTM and CDR2 is ANQGSEA in the germline V gene. The CDR3 covers 10 residues.

By frequency in the sample, this clonotype is medium-sized (0.01 to 0.1%). The chain carries TRBV7-2 and TRBJ2-7; D ambiguous. V was clipped by 1 base and J by 3 bases, with 10 bases between them. Per the germline V gene, CDR1 is SGHTA and CDR2 is FQGNSA. This CDR3 comprises 14 residues. The CDR3 DNA is TGTGCCAGCAGCTTAGGGCAGCTGGGCTACGAGCAGTACTTC. Its translation: CASSLGQLGYEQYF. Looking up the rest from reference TRBV7-2 and TRBJ2-7 gives the full variable domain: GAGVSQSPSNKVTEKGKDVELRCDPISGHTALYWYRQSLGQGLEFLIYFQGNSAPDKSGLPSDRFSAERTGGSVSTLTIQRTQQEDSAVYLCASSLGQLGYEQYFGPGTRLTVT.

The sample holds many counts of this clonotype. The chain is built from TRBV6-2 or TRBV6-3 and TRBJ2-7, with D perhaps matching TRBD2 (5 bases). This CDR3 is built from 14 residues. The V end was cut by 2 bases, the J end by 2 bases, with 10 bases between. From germline, CDR1 is MNHEY and CDR2 SVGEGT. CDR3 loop: CASSYSGTAYEQYF. As DNA, the CDR3 is TGTGCCAGCAGTTACAGCGGTACAGCCTACGAGCAGTACTTC.

This clonotype was detected many times. The chain carries TRBV4-3 and TRBJ2-5; no clear D gene. The germline V gene has CDR1 LGHNA and CDR2 YSLEER. CDR3 length: 13 amino acids. V was cut by 0 bases and J by 4 bases, with 6 bases left in between. CDR3 nucleotide sequence: TGCGCCAGCAGCCAAGATCTGCGAGAGACCCAGTACTTC. Protein sequence: CASSQDLRETQYF.

The sample holds many counts of this clonotype. The chain combines TRBV27 with TRBJ1-5; tentative D call: TRBD1 (5 bases). V was clipped by 5 bases and J by 1 base, with 12 bases between them. CDR1 is MNHEY, CDR2 SMNVEV, per germline (reference sequence). The CDR3 is 15 amino acids. CDR3 protein: CASSPRWGSNQPQHF. CDR3 sequence (DNA): TGTGCCAGCAGTCCCCGGTGGGGGAGCAATCAGCCCCAGCATTTT.

This clonotype was found many times. The chain employs TRBV7-3 and TRBJ1-1; possible D gene TRBD1, 5 bases. Trimming removed 1 base from V and 5 bases from J, with 8 bases in between. The CDR3 runs to 13 residues. Germline assignment: CDR1 SGHTA and CDR2 FQGTGA. The CDR3 here is CASSLMGETEAFF. The CDR3 DNA sequence: TGTGCCAGCAGCTTAATGGGGGAAACTGAAGCTTTCTTT. The full variable domain, with the rest looked up from reference TRBV7-3 and TRBJ1-1, is GAGVSQTPSNKVTEKGKYVELRCDPISGHTALYWYRQSLGQGPEFLIYFQGTGAADDSGLPNDRFFAVRPEGSVSTLKIQRTERGDSAVYLCASSLMGETEAFFGQGTRLTVV.